The clone carrying this TCR beta chain was observed a handful of times. The antigen is unknown. The entry originates in a study of cytomegalovirus exposure and HLA in healthy donors. Study observations and caveats: In an earlier analysis, in some 540 donors, most V segments appeared productive either ~87% or ~30% of the time. Most TCR sequences proved rare, with some public TCRs found in many donors. Within a later analysis, the majority of CMV-associated TCR beta chains appeared HLA-restricted.

V shed 6 bases and J shed 0 bases, with 5 bases lying between them. There are 11 residues in the CDR3. Germline assignment: CDR1 DFQATT and CDR2 SNEGSKA (reference sequence). Healthy donors of bone marrow made up the group. Primers: 60 Vbeta forward and 13 Jbeta reverse. TCRdb's table, derived via immunoSEQ multiplex PCR, lists solely in-frame clones and lacks some. Of under 200,000 clones listed, around four fifths are singletons. The TCR was taken from a female donor in good health and CMV-seronegative. Sequencing input: PBMCs. V and J are TRBV20-1 and TRBJ1-1; D unresolved. CDR3: CSALMNTEAFF. The DNA of the CDR3 is TGCAGTGCCCTAATGAACACTGAAGCTTTCTTT.